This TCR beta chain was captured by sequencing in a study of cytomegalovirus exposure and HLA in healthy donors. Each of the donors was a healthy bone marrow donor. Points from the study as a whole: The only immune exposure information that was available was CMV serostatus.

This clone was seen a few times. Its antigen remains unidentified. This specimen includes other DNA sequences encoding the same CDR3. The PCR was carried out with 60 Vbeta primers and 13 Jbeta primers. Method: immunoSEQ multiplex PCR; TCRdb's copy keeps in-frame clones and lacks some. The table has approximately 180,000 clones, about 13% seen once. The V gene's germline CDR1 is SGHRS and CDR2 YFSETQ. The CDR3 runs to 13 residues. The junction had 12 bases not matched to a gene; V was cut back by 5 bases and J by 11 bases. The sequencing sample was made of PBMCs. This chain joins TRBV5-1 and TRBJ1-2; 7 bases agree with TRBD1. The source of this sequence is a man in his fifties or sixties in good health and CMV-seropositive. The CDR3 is CASSRDSSRGYTF. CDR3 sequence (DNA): TGCGCCAGCAGTCGGGACAGCAGTCGGGGATACACCTTC. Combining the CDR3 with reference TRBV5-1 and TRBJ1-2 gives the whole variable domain KAGVTQTPRYLIKTRGQQVTLSCSPISGHRSVSWYQQTPGQGLQFLFEYFSETQRNKGNFPGRFSGRQFSNSRSEMNVSTLELGDSALYLCASSRDSSRGYTFGSGTRLTVV.